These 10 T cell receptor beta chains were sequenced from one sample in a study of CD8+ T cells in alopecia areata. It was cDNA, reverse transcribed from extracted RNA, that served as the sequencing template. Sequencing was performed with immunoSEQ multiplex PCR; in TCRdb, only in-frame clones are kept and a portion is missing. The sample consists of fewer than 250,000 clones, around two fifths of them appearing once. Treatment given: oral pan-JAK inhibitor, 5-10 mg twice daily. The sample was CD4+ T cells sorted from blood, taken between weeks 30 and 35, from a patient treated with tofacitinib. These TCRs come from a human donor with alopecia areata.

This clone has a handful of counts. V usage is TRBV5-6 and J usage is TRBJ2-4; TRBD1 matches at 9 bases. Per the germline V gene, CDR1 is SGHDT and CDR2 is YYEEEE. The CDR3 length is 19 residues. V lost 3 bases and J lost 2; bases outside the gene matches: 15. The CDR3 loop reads CASSYPTGTGKETKNIQYF. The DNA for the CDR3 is TGTGCCAGCAGCTATCCAACCGGGACAGGGAAAGAAACCAAAAACATTCAGTACTTC.

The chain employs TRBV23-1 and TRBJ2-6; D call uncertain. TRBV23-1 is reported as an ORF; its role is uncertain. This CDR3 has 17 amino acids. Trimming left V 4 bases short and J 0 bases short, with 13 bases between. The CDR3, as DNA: TGCGCCAGCAGTCCTACAGATCGTCCCTCTGGGGCCAACGTCCTGACTTTC. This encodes CASSPTDRPSGANVLTF.

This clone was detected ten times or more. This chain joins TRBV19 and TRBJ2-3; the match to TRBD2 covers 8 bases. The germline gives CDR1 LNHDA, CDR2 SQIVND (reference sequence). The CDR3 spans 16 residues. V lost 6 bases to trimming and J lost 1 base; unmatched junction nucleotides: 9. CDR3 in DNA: TGTGCCAGTAGCCCCGGACTAGCACGACGCACAGATACGCAGTATTTT. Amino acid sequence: CASSPGLARRTDTQYF.

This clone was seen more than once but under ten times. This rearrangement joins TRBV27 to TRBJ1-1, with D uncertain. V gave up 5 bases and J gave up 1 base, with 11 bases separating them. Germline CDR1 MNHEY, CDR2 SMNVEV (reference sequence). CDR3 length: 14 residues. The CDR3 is CASSPRRGNTEAFF. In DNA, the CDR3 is TGTGCCAGCAGTCCCCGACGGGGGAACACTGAAGCTTTCTTT.

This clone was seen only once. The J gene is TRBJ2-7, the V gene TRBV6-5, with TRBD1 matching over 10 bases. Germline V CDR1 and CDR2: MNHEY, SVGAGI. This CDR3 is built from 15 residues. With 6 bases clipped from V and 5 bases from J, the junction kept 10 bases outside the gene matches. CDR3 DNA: TGTGCCAGCAGACCCAGAGGGGACAGGGGCCACGAGCAGTACTTC. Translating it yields CASRPRGDRGHEQYF.

CDR3 sequence (DNA): TGTGCCTGGAGTATAGGCACCATGAACACTGAAGCTTTCTTT. Translating gives CAWSIGTMNTEAFF. The chain has TRBV30 and TRBJ1-1; no definite D call. Germline-derived CDR1 and CDR2 are GTSNPN and SVGIG (reference sequence). The V end lost 2 bases, the J end lost 0 bases, and 10 bases lay between the germline ends. The CDR3 runs 14 residues.

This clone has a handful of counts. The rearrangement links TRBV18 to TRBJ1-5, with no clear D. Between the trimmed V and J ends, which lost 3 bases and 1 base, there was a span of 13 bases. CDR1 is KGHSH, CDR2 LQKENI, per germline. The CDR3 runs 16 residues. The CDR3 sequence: CASSPAVGRSNQPQHF. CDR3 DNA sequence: TGTGCCAGCTCACCGGCAGTGGGAAGGAGCAATCAGCCCCAGCATTTT.

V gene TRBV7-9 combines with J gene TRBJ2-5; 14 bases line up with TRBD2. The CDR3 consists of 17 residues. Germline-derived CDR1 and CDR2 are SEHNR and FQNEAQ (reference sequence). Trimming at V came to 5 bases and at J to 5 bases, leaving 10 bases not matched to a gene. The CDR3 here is CASSQAGTSGRLETQYF. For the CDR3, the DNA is TGTGCCAGCAGCCAAGCCGGGACTAGCGGGAGACTGGAGACCCAGTACTTC.

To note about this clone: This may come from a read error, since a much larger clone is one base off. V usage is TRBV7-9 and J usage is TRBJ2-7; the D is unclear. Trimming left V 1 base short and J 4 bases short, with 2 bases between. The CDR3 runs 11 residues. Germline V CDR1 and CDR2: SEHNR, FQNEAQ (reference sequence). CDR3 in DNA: TGTGCCAGCAGCTTAGAGTACGAGCAGTACTTC. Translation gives CASSLEYEQYF.

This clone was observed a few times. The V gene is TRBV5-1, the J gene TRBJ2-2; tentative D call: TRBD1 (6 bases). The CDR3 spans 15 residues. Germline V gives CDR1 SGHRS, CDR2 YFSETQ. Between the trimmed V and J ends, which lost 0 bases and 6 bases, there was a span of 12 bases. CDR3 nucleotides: TGCGCCAGCAGCTTGGCTGGTCAGGGGTCCGGGGAGCTGTTTTTT. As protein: CASSLAGQGSGELFF.